The rows below give T cell receptor beta chains drawn from one sample of a study of blood T cell repertoires in COVID-19. The method was immunoSEQ multiplex PCR; TCRdb's version includes in-frame clones alone and lacks a portion of them. Among about 400,000 clones listed, roughly nine tenths were seen once. The source material was peripheral blood. These TCRs come from a man aged 35-49 years with acute or convalescent COVID-19. Both conserved end residues are part of each CDR3. The order of the fields is V gene, D gene, J gene, clone size, CDR3 protein, CDR3 DNA. A D gene is named only where the DNA matches it firmly. Clone size is not always given. Where it is, it says once, few, many or a class for expanded clones.

>TRBV18|NA|TRBJ2-1|NA
CASSLRTGRDNEQFF
TGTGCCAGCTCACTCCGGACTGGCCGAGACAATGAGCAGTTCTTC
>TRBV28|NA|TRBJ2-7|NA
CASRRGGPSNF
TGTGCCAGCAGGAGGGGGGGTCCCAGTAACTTC
>TRBV10-2|TRBD1|TRBJ1-5|NA
CASLDRGPGQPQHF
TGCGCCAGCCTGGACAGGGGGCCCGGTCAGCCCCAGCATTTT
>TRBV7-9|NA|TRBJ1-1|NA
CASSLQGMNTEAFF
TGTGCCAGCAGCTTACAGGGTATGAACACTGAAGCTTTCTTT
>TRBV6-5|TRBD2|TRBJ2-1|NA
CASSYLAGGQGEQFF
TGTGCCAGCAGTTACCTAGCGGGGGGCCAGGGTGAGCAGTTCTTC
>TRBV11-2|TRBD1|TRBJ1-4|once
CASSLAVAGQAEF
TGTGCCAGCAGTCTAGCCGTTGCAGGACAGGCTGAATTT
>TRBV9|NA|TRBJ2-7|NA
CASSVGAPSGEQYF
TGTGCCAGCAGCGTAGGGGCCCCCTCGGGAGAGCAGTACTTC
>TRBV3-1/TRBV3-2|TRBD1|TRBJ1-2|NA
CASSHRDRDMVGYTF
TGTGCCAGCAGCCACCGGGACAGGGATATGGTTGGCTACACCTTC
>TRBV11-2|NA|TRBJ2-7|NA
CASSRTYEQYF
TGTGCCAGCAGCCGTACCTACGAGCAGTACTTC
>TRBV27|NA|TRBJ2-7|NA
CASSLYRSSYEQYF
TGTGCCAGCAGTTTATACCGGAGCTCCTACGAGCAGTACTTC
>TRBV5-1|TRBD1|TRBJ2-1|NA
CASRDRASSYNEQFF
TGCGCCAGCAGAGACAGGGCCAGCTCCTACAATGAGCAGTTCTTC
>TRBV4-2|TRBD1|TRBJ1-6|NA
CASSQGQYRGLRSPLHF
TGTGCCAGCAGCCAAGGACAATACAGGGGGCTCCGTTCACCCCTCCACTTT
>TRBV6-2/TRBV6-3|TRBD2|TRBJ2-3|NA
CASSAGTNTDTQYF
TGTGCCAGCAGTGCCGGGACTAACACAGATACGCAGTATTTT
>TRBV19|TRBD1|TRBJ1-2|once
CASVGVRTGLGNYGYTF
TGTGCCAGTGTCGGAGTAAGGACAGGGTTAGGTAACTATGGCTACACCTTC
>TRBV11-2|NA|TRBJ2-1|NA
CASSFVQGEQFF
TGTGCCAGCAGCTTTGTCCAGGGAGAGCAGTTCTTC
>TRBV5-4|NA|TRBJ1-1|once
CASSLDQLEAFF
TGTGCCAGCAGCTTGGATCAATTGGAAGCTTTCTTT
>TRBV9|NA|TRBJ1-1|NA
CASSVVPGMNTEAFF
TGTGCCAGCAGCGTAGTTCCGGGAATGAACACTGAAGCTTTCTTT
>TRBV12-5|TRBD2|TRBJ2-5|NA
CASALERGAGAQYF
TGTGCTAGTGCTTTGGAGCGGGGGGCCGGGGCCCAGTACTTC
>TRBV28|TRBD1|TRBJ2-7|NA
CASSRHPGQGSYEQYF
TGTGCCAGCAGCCGTCATCCGGGACAGGGATCCTACGAGCAGTACTTC
>TRBV30|NA|TRBJ1-1|few
CAWNGRGEAFF
TGTGCCTGGAACGGAAGGGGGGAAGCTTTCTTT
>TRBV18|NA|TRBJ1-6|NA
CASSPSTQNNSPLHF
TGTGCCAGCTCACCAAGTACACAGAATAATTCACCCCTCCACTTT
>TRBV27|NA|TRBJ2-7|NA
CASGLYEQYF
TGTGCCAGCGGGCTTTACGAGCAGTACTTC
>TRBV2|TRBD1|TRBJ1-6|NA
CASKQGTLSSYNSPLHF
TGTGCCAGCAAACAGGGGACTCTAAGCTCCTATAATTCACCCCTCCACTTT
>TRBV19|NA|TRBJ1-1|NA
CASSIFEASEAFF
TGTGCCAGTAGTATATTTGAGGCTTCTGAAGCTTTCTTT
>TRBV6-2/TRBV6-3|TRBD2|TRBJ2-3|NA
CASSYWGLAGGFGTDTQYF
TGTGCCAGCAGTTATTGGGGACTAGCGGGAGGGTTTGGCACAGATACGCAGTATTTT
>TRBV7-8|NA|TRBJ1-1|NA
CASSQNPGGTGYMTEAFF
TGTGCCAGCAGCCAAAACCCGGGGGGAACGGGATATATGACTGAAGCTTTCTTT